This T cell receptor (beta chain) was identified during a study of shared clonotypes between healthy human individuals. About the study: Researchers assigned three CD4 naive, three CD4 memory, two CD8 naive and one CD8 memory plate to each donor. Study-wide findings and caveats: An anticipated effect of sequencing depth on clonotype sharing among donors was recognized.

Germline assignment: CDR1 MDHEN and CDR2 SYDVKM. The CDR3 length is 16 residues. V shed 2 bases and J shed 0 bases, with 12 bases lying between them. CD45RO-negative, CCR7-selected cells formed the naive CD8 fraction, which excluded terminally differentiated effector memory CD45RA+ cells. Donation came from healthy HIV-negative adults that had no recent acute infections or vaccinations. As concerns this clone: Its antigen is as yet unknown.

Only in-frame clones appear in the TCRdb table, and some are missing; sequencing was by immunoSEQ multiplex PCR. The data contain about 2.2 million clones, around 95% of them seen just once; the ten biggest clones take up over 1.5%. The sequencing sample was made of naive CD8+ T cells from PBMCs. The genes are TRBV28 and TRBJ2-3; D unresolved. The TCR was taken from a man aged 18-30 years in good health. Some clones in this sample may be carry-over from other donors' samples. CDR3 bases: TGTGCCAGCAGTTTAGGCCCGGCAACTAGCACAGATACGCAGTATTTT. Amino acids: CASSLGPATSTDTQYF.